The entry that follows covers one T cell receptor beta chain sequence. Its target is unknown. The CDR3 is 16 residues long. CDR1 is KGHSH and CDR2 is LQKENI in the germline V gene. V was pared by 2 bases and J by 2 bases, with 7 bases of the junction left unmatched. These data are taken from a study of T cell repertoires in cytomegalovirus infection. Study as a whole: As its CMV epitopes, the study selected recently identified HLA-C-restricted and well-studied HLA-B-restricted targets. It was the public TCR beta signatures that indicated both CMV infection and matching HLA type. Notes on the study in general: Ex vivo, HLA-C-restricted CMV-specific TCR beta clonotypes prevailed over the rest of the response. Cumulative frequency (of public TCR beta family members) identified carriers of CMV plus the relevant HLA.

MiXCR, run by TCRdb on the reads, gives a single entry per CDR3 protein. The sample contains about 700,000 distinct CDR3 sequences, about 30% of which appear only once. The chain recombines TRBV18 with TRBJ2-3, with 7 bases that match TRBD2. Here the sequenced sample was cultured PBMCs, taken from culture after CMV antigen stimulation. The TCR sequence derives from a human donor in good health (CMV status not recorded). Some clones in this sample may be carry-over from other donors' samples. The CDR3 protein is CASSPRASGYTDTQYF. In DNA, the CDR3 is TGTGCCAGCTCACCAAGGGCTAGCGGATACACAGATACGCAGTATTTT.